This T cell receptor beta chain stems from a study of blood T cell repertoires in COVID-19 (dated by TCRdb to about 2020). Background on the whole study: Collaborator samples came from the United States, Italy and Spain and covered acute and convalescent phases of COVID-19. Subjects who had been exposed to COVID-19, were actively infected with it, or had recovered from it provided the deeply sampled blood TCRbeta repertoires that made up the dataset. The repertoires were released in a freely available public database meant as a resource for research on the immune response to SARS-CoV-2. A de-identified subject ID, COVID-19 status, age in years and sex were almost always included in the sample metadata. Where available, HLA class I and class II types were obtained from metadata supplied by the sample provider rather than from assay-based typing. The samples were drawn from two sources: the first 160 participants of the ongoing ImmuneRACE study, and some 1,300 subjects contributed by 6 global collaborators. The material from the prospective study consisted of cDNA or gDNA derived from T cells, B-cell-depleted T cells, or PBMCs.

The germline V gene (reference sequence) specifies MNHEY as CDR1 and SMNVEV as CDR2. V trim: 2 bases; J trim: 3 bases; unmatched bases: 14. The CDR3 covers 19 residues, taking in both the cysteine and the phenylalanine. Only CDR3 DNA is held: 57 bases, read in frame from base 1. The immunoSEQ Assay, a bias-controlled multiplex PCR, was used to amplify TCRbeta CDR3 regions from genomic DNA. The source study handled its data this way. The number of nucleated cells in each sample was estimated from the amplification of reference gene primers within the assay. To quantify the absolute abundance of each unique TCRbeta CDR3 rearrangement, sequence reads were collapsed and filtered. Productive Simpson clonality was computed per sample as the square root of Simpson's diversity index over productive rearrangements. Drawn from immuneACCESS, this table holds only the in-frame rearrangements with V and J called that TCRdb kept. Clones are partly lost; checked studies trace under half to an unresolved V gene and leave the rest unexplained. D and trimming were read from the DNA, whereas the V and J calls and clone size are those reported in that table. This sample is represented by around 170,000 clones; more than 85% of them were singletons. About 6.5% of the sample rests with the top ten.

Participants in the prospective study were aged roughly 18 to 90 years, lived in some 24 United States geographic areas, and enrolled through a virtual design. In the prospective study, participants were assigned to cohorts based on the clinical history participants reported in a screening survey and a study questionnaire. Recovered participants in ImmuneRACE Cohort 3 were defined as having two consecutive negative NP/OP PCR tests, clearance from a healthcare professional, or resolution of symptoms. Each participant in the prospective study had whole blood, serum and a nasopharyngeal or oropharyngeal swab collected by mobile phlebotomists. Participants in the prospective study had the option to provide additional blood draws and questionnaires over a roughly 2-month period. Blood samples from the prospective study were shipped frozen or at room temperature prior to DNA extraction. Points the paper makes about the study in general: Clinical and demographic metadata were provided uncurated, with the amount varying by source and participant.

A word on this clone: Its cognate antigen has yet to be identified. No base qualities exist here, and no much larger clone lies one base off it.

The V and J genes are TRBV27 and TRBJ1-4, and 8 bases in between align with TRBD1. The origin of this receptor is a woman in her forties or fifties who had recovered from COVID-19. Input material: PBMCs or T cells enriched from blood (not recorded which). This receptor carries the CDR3 CASSLRGGIWGQANEKLFF. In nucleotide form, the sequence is TGTGCCAGCAGTTTAAGAGGAGGAATCTGGGGACAGGCTAATGAAAAACTGTTTTTT.